Below are 4 T cell receptor beta chains sequenced from a single sample in a study of cytomegalovirus exposure and HLA in healthy donors. The PCR employed 60 Vbeta primers together with 13 Jbeta primers. Assay: immunoSEQ multiplex PCR; the TCRdb copy retains only in-frame clones and omits some. The sample has tens of thousands of clones; more than 65% are singletons. The material sequenced was PBMCs. The source of these receptors is a male donor in good health and CMV-seropositive.

This rearrangement joins TRBV29-1 to TRBJ1-1; possible D gene TRBD1, 5 bases. The CDR3 is 13 amino acids. Germline CDR1 is SQVTM and CDR2 is ANQGSEA. V was pared by 7 bases and J by 4 bases, with 16 bases between. The CDR3 nucleotides read TGCAGCGGCCAAACGCAGGGAGGCACTGAAGCTTTCTTT. It codes for CSGQTQGGTEAFF. The full variable domain, rest sourced from reference TRBV29-1 and TRBJ1-1, is SAVISQKPSRDICQRGTSLTIQCQVDSQVTMMFWYRQQPGQSLTLIATANQGSEATYESGFVIDKFPISRPNLTFSTLTVSNMSPEDSSIYLCSGQTQGGTEAFFGQGTRLTVV.

The rearrangement joins TRBV2 to TRBJ2-1, with 9 nucleotides matching TRBD2. The CDR3 length is 14 residues. Germline CDR1 SNHLY, CDR2 FYNNEI. The ends lost 3 bases at V and 7 bases at J; junction bases unmatched: 4. The CDR3 bases are TGTGCCAGCAGTGAGCTAGCGGGGAGGAATGAGCAGTTCTTC. Its protein is CASSELAGRNEQFF. Using reference TRBV2 and TRBJ2-1 for the parts outside the CDR3, the full variable domain is EPEVTQTPSHQVTQMGQEVILRCVPISNHLYFYWYRQILGQKVEFLVSFYNNEISEKSEIFDDQFSVERPDGSNFTLKIRSTKLEDSAMYFCASSELAGRNEQFFGPGTRLTVL.

This clone was recorded once. The genes are TRBV7-6 and TRBJ2-3; D is perhaps TRBD1 (6 bases). V was pared by 8 bases and J by 3 bases, with 12 bases between. The CDR3 runs 13 residues. Germline V gene lookup returns CDR1 SGHVS and CDR2 FNYEAQ. The CDR3: CASDETGTDTQYF. The CDR3 coding sequence is TGTGCCAGCGACGAGACAGGAACAGATACGCAGTATTTT.

As regards this clone: At one end, the junction sequence differs from germline, possibly due to a read error. The chain is built from TRBV6-6 and TRBJ1-2, with a tentative D call TRBD1 (5 bases). Germline values: CDR1 MNHNY, CDR2 SVGAGI (reference sequence). The CDR3 has 11 residues. The CDR3 nucleotides read TGTGCCAGCCGGGGGAACTACGGCTACACCTTC. Translating it yields CASRGNYGYTF.